One and the same sample provided the 11 T cell receptor beta chains below, sequenced in a study of OX40 agonist ivuxolimab in advanced cancers. Sequencing used immunoSEQ multiplex PCR; TCRdb keeps in-frame clones, though not all of them. The table has 55,000 to 70,000 clones, about 83% seen once; the top ten hold about 6.3%. The input for sequencing was CD4+ or CD8+ T cells sorted from blood, taken in a trial of the OX40 agonist ivuxolimab. Source of these receptors: an adult with an advanced solid tumor such as melanoma, head and neck, liver or kidney cancer.

The gene calls are TRBV18 and TRBJ2-7; 9 bases are a match to TRBD2. This CDR3 is built from 15 residues. Germline lookup yields CDR1 KGHSH and CDR2 LQKENI. Germline trimming cut 6 bases from V and 7 bases from J; bases unmatched to any gene: 13. The chain's CDR3 is CASSRLAVPYEEQYF. CDR3 coding DNA: TGTGCCAGCTCGAGACTAGCGGTCCCCTACGAGGAGCAGTACTTC.

The V gene is TRBV5-1, the J gene TRBJ2-3, with 9 bases lining up with TRBD2. The J segment lost 7 bases and the V segment lost 0 bases, leaving 6 bases of the junction unmatched. Germline V lookup: CDR1 SGHRS, CDR2 YFSETQ. CDR3 size: 15 residues. The DNA for the CDR3 is TGCGCCAGCAGCTTGGGGCGGGGGGGCTCGAATACGCAGTATTTT. Translating it yields CASSLGRGGSNTQYF.

The chain combines TRBV11-2 with TRBJ2-1; 7 nucleotides agree with TRBD1. The J segment lost 1 base and the V segment lost 4 bases, leaving 10 bases of the junction unmatched. Germline-derived CDR1 and CDR2 are SGHAT and FQNNGV. The CDR3 contains 17 residues. The CDR3 spells CASSWVTGTESYNEQFF. The CDR3 DNA reads as TGTGCCAGCAGCTGGGTTACCGGGACAGAGTCCTACAATGAGCAGTTCTTC.

This clone was detected only once. This chain connects TRBV18 to TRBJ1-5; D is uncertain. The CDR3 length is 14 residues. V was shortened by 6 bases and J by 7 bases, with 16 bases between the two germline ends. Germline V lookup: CDR1 KGHSH, CDR2 LQKENI. CDR3 region: CASSAGFDGQPQHF. DNA of the CDR3: TGTGCCAGCTCGGCCGGGTTCGACGGGCAGCCCCAGCATTTT.

V usage is TRBV27 and J usage is TRBJ1-4; D is undetermined. The CDR3 is 17 amino acids. Trimming pared 3 bases from V and 2 bases from J, leaving 16 bases between. Germline-derived CDR1 and CDR2 are MNHEY and SMNVEV (reference sequence). In nucleotides, the CDR3 is TGTGCCAGCAGTTTGGGAAAACGGGGAGGCACTAATGAAAAACTGTTTTTT. As protein: CASSLGKRGGTNEKLFF.

Turning to this clone: The sample holds other DNA sequences that translate to the same CDR3. The chain couples TRBV27 to TRBJ2-2; D gene unclear. This CDR3 has 15 amino acids. V lost 2 bases, J lost 1 base, and 8 bases lay in between. Germline loops: CDR1 MNHEY, CDR2 SMNVEV (reference sequence). CDR3 sequence reads: CASSLRAGNTGELFF. CDR3 bases: TGTGCCAGCAGTTTAAGGGCCGGGAACACCGGGGAGCTGTTTTTT.

V usage is TRBV27 and J usage is TRBJ2-3; D gene ambiguous. The CDR3 is 14 amino acids. V was trimmed by 2 bases and J by 1 base, leaving 7 bases between them. Germline assignment: CDR1 MNHEY and CDR2 SMNVEV (reference sequence). The CDR3 spells CASSLEPRTDTQYF. In nucleotides, the CDR3 is TGTGCCAGCAGTTTAGAACCGCGCACAGATACGCAGTATTTT.

The chain links TRBV27 to TRBJ2-3; 8 bases fit TRBD2. The V gene end was trimmed by 6 bases and the J gene end by 4 bases; junction bases not matched to a gene: 9. CDR1 is MNHEY, CDR2 SMNVEV, per germline (reference sequence). The CDR3 is made up of 15 amino acids. The CDR3 spells CASRRTSTVPDTQYF. The CDR3, as DNA: TGTGCCAGCAGGAGGACTAGCACTGTCCCAGATACGCAGTATTTT.

The J gene is TRBJ2-1, the V gene TRBV11-3, with D perhaps matching TRBD1 or TRBD2 (5 bases each). The germline CDR1 and CDR2 sequences are SGHNT and YENEEA. The length of the CDR3 is 15 residues. With 1 base removed from V and 5 bases from J, the gap between germline ends came to 12 bases. The CDR3 loop is CASSLAGTPNNEQFF. CDR3 coding DNA: TGTGCCAGCAGCTTAGCTGGGACCCCAAACAATGAGCAGTTCTTC.

The chain combines TRBV9 with TRBJ2-1; D ambiguous. The CDR3 loop spans 16 amino acids. Germline V gene sequence: CDR1 SGDLS, CDR2 YYNGEE. Trimming left V 3 bases short and J 0 bases short, with 13 bases between. The DNA of the CDR3 is TGTGCCAGCAGCGAATCGGGCTCGAGCTCCTACAATGAGCAGTTCTTC. This translates into CASSESGSSSYNEQFF.

This clone was seen just once. This sequence joins TRBV5-1 and TRBJ2-2; 7 positions match TRBD1. Per germline, CDR1 SGHRS and CDR2 YFSETQ. The V and J ends lost 3 bases and 4 bases, in that order; junction bases with no gene match: 6. The CDR3 extends over 15 amino acids. The CDR3 DNA reads TGCGCCAGCAGCTCACAGGGGTCCCCCACCGGGGAGCTGTTTTTT. Amino acids: CASSSQGSPTGELFF. Full variable domain (rest looked up from reference TRBV5-1 and TRBJ2-2): KAGVTQTPRYLIKTRGQQVTLSCSPISGHRSVSWYQQTPGQGLQFLFEYFSETQRNKGNFPGRFSGRQFSNSRSEMNVSTLELGDSALYLCASSSQGSPTGELFFGEGSRLTVL.